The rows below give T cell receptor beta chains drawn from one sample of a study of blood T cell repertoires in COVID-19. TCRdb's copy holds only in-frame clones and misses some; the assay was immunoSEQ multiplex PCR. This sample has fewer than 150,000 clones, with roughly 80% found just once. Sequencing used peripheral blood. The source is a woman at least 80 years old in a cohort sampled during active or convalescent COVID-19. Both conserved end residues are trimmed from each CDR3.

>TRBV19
ASRGTANYGYT
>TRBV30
AWSPGSQISF
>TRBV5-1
ACTARGGNTEAF
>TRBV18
ASSPPEPGNFQPQH
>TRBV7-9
ASSFPGTGELF
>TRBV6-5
ASRDRVISNQPQH
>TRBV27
ASSLGGAFLAKNIQY
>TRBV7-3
ASSPHGGAGELF
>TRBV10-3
AISQRETNTGELF
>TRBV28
ASTSGSGNTIY
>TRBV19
ASKVGTNSNQPQH
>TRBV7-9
ASSLAGTGRYGYT
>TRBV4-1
ASRRIGGGNTEAF
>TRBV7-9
ASSSGLAGGRRLNEQF
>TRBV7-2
ASSLAPADFNYGYT
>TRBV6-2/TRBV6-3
ASSDIAGSYNEQF
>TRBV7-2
ASSSSTGGSPLH
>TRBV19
ASSMQAGQPQH
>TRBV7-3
ASSLRREGVQF
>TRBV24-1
ATSDTGVHTQY
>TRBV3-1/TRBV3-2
ASSQGLASDTQY
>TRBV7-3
ASSLTGGVEQF
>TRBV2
ASGRQGAGGYT
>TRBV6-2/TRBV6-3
ASSYWPSGGAIDTQY
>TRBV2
ASTPHMGQGPQKLF
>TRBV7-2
ASSLKGGNQPQH
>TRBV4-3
ASSQGAVGNIQY
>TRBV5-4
ASSFPSSYEQY
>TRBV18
ASSRQGDSNTGELF
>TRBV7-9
ASSRDVGGQF
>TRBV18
ASSPPDRGKAKNIQY
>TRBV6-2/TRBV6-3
ASSYVLGSTEAF
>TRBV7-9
AVQGTRNPNEQF
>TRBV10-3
AISEARDYGYT
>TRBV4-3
ASSQDNRGANTEAF
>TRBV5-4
ASSLGGRDSVGYT